These T cell receptor beta chains were read from a single sample in a study of cytomegalovirus exposure and HLA in healthy donors. Clones were read by immunoSEQ multiplex PCR, and TCRdb kept only the in-frame ones, dropping some. The sample records about 160,000 clones, 96% being singletons. The sequencing input was PBMCs. These receptor sequences come from a woman under 30 in good health and CMV-seronegative. Each CDR3 is given with its conserved first and last residue. Fields, in order: clone size, CDR3 length, J gene, V gene, D gene, CDR3 DNA, CDR3 protein. The D gene is left open where the match is weak. Clone sizes are given selectively: once, few, many, or a class where the clone is expanded.

size: NA; length: 14; J: TRBJ1-5; V: TRBV7-9; D: TRBD1; DNA: TGTGCCAGCAGCTTCGGGACAGGGGTCCAGCCCCAGCATTTT; CDR3: CASSFGTGVQPQHF
size: NA; length: 16; J: TRBJ1-1; V: TRBV2; D: TRBD1; DNA: TGTGCCAGCAGTGAAGTGGTGGACAGGGGGGCGGCTGAAGCTTTCTTT; CDR3: CASSEVVDRGAAEAFF
size: NA; length: 16; J: TRBJ2-7; V: TRBV9; D: TRBD2; DNA: TGTGCCAGCAGCGAGGGCACTAGCGGCCCCATCTACGAGCAGTACTTC; CDR3: CASSEGTSGPIYEQYF
size: NA; length: 14; J: TRBJ2-7; V: TRBV7-8; D: TRBD2; DNA: TGTGCCAGCAGCTTAGTGGGGGGGAGATACGAGCAGTACTTC; CDR3: CASSLVGGRYEQYF
size: NA; length: 13; J: TRBJ2-3; V: TRBV10-3; D: NA; DNA: TGTGCCATCAGTGAGGCCCTAAGTGATACGCAGTATTTT; CDR3: CAISEALSDTQYF
size: NA; length: 15; J: TRBJ2-1; V: TRBV5-4; D: TRBD1; DNA: TGTGCCAGCAGCACTGACAGGGTTTCCTACAATGAGCAGTTCTTC; CDR3: CASSTDRVSYNEQFF
size: once; length: 15; J: TRBJ1-1; V: TRBV5-1; D: NA; DNA: TGCGCCAGCAGCTTGGCAGGGGACATGAACACTGAAGCTTTCTTT; CDR3: CASSLAGDMNTEAFF
size: NA; length: 16; J: TRBJ1-1; V: TRBV7-2; D: NA; DNA: TGTGCCAGCAGGTTAGGTGTCGGGGTAATGAACACTGAAGCTTTCTTT; CDR3: CASRLGVGVMNTEAFF
size: NA; length: 15; J: TRBJ1-3; V: TRBV7-3; D: NA; DNA: TGTGCCAGCAGCTTAGGCAGAGGCTCTGGAAACACCATATATTTT; CDR3: CASSLGRGSGNTIYF
size: NA; length: 18; J: TRBJ1-6; V: TRBV6-1; D: NA; DNA: TGTGCCAGCAGTGGACCCTCCAGACAGCGCGGAAATAATTCACCCCTCCACTTT; CDR3: CASSGPSRQRGNNSPLHF
size: NA; length: 12; J: TRBJ1-4; V: TRBV2; D: TRBD1; DNA: TGTGCCAGCAGGCAGGGGGAAGAAAAACTGTTTTTT; CDR3: CASRQGEEKLFF
size: NA; length: 16; J: TRBJ1-5; V: TRBV4-1; D: TRBD1; DNA: TGCGCCAGCAGCCAGGAGACGACAGGGTGGGTTCAGCCCCAGCATTTT; CDR3: CASSQETTGWVQPQHF
size: NA; length: 12; J: TRBJ1-4; V: TRBV11-2; D: NA; DNA: TGTGCCAGCAGCTTAGAGGTCGGGAAACTGTTTTTT; CDR3: CASSLEVGKLFF
size: NA; length: 15; J: TRBJ2-3; V: TRBV6-1; D: TRBD2; DNA: TGTGCCAGCAGTGAAGAGGCGGGGGGGACAGATACGCAGTATTTT; CDR3: CASSEEAGGTDTQYF
size: NA; length: 14; J: TRBJ2-1; V: TRBV10-3; D: NA; DNA: TGTGCCATCAGTGAGTCACTAGTTCCAAATGAGCAGTTCTTC; CDR3: CAISESLVPNEQFF
size: NA; length: 15; J: TRBJ2-1; V: TRBV5-1; D: TRBD1; DNA: TGCGCCAGCAGCCCCCTCGGACAGGTTAGCAATGAGCAGTTCTTC; CDR3: CASSPLGQVSNEQFF
size: NA; length: 15; J: TRBJ1-1; V: TRBV7-8; D: TRBD1; DNA: TGTGCCAGCAGCAAGACAGGGGGAGTGAACACTGAAGCTTTCTTT; CDR3: CASSKTGGVNTEAFF
size: NA; length: 12; J: TRBJ1-5; V: TRBV30; D: NA; DNA: TGTGCCTGGAGCCTTGGCAACCAGCCCCAGCATTTT; CDR3: CAWSLGNQPQHF
size: NA; length: 14; J: TRBJ2-7; V: TRBV9; D: NA; DNA: TGTGCCAGCAGCGTAGCTCTAGGTGGATACGAGCAGTACTTC; CDR3: CASSVALGGYEQYF
size: NA; length: 15; J: TRBJ1-3; V: TRBV6-4; D: NA; DNA: TGTGCCAGCAGTGACCCCCTTGGACAGAGAAACACCATATATTTT; CDR3: CASSDPLGQRNTIYF
size: NA; length: 14; J: TRBJ2-1; V: TRBV2; D: NA; DNA: TGTGCCAGCAGTGTGGACAGCTCCTACAATGAGCAGTTCTTC; CDR3: CASSVDSSYNEQFF
size: NA; length: 17; J: TRBJ2-5; V: TRBV4-2; D: TRBD2; DNA: TGTGCCAGCAGCCCGAGAACTAGCGGGGGGTACCAAGAGACCCAGTACTTC; CDR3: CASSPRTSGGYQETQYF
size: NA; length: 17; J: TRBJ2-3; V: TRBV5-4; D: TRBD2; DNA: TGTGCCAGCAGCTTGGCTGTAGCGGGGGCCGGCACAGATACGCAGTATTTT; CDR3: CASSLAVAGAGTDTQYF
size: NA; length: 16; J: TRBJ1-3; V: TRBV9; D: TRBD1; DNA: TGTGCCAGCAGCGTAGACGGGACAGACTCTGGAAACACCATATATTTT; CDR3: CASSVDGTDSGNTIYF
size: NA; length: 12; J: TRBJ2-7; V: TRBV5-6; D: NA; DNA: TGTGCCAGCAGCTTCATGGAGAACGAGCAGTACTTC; CDR3: CASSFMENEQYF
size: NA; length: 16; J: TRBJ2-6; V: TRBV19; D: NA; DNA: TGTGCCAGTAGTCACAGAGCACTAGTTGGGGCCAACGTCCTGACTTTC; CDR3: CASSHRALVGANVLTF
size: NA; length: 14; J: TRBJ1-3; V: TRBV10-3; D: NA; DNA: TGTGCCATCAGTGACCCTAACTCTGGAAACACCATATATTTT; CDR3: CAISDPNSGNTIYF
size: NA; length: 16; J: TRBJ1-5; V: TRBV19; D: TRBD1; DNA: TGTGCCAGTACCCCGGACAGGGGTGCCAGCAATCAGCCCCAGCATTTT; CDR3: CASTPDRGASNQPQHF
size: NA; length: 15; J: TRBJ1-5; V: TRBV4-1; D: NA; DNA: TGCGCCAGCAGTCACGTGAGGGATAGCAATCAGCCCCAGCATTTT; CDR3: CASSHVRDSNQPQHF
size: NA; length: 14; J: TRBJ1-3; V: TRBV6-6; D: NA; DNA: TGTGCCAGCAGAACCCCAGACAGGGGAAACACCATATATTTT; CDR3: CASRTPDRGNTIYF
size: NA; length: 11; J: TRBJ2-7; V: TRBV20-1; D: NA; DNA: TGCAGTGCTAGCAATAGAGACGAGCAGTACTTC; CDR3: CSASNRDEQYF
size: once; length: 12; J: TRBJ2-5; V: TRBV7-2; D: TRBD1; DNA: TGTGCCAGCAGCTCTTACAGGGGGGACTCTTACTTC; CDR3: CASSSYRGDSYF
size: once; length: 15; J: TRBJ1-2; V: TRBV7-9; D: NA; DNA: TGTGCCAGCAGGCGGACAGCCGAAAGGGGCTATGGCTACACCTTC; CDR3: CASRRTAERGYGYTF
size: NA; length: 17; J: TRBJ2-3; V: TRBV19; D: TRBD2; DNA: TGTGCCAGTAGTTTCAGACTAGCGGGGGAGATTCCCGATACGCAGTATTTT; CDR3: CASSFRLAGEIPDTQYF
size: NA; length: 13; J: TRBJ1-1; V: TRBV19; D: NA; DNA: TGTGCCAGTAGTACAGGGTACATTTCTGAAGCTTTCTTT; CDR3: CASSTGYISEAFF
size: once; length: 16; J: TRBJ1-3; V: TRBV6-5; D: NA; DNA: TGTGCCAGCAGTTACTCGGTGCAGGTCTCTGGAAACACCATATATTTT; CDR3: CASSYSVQVSGNTIYF
size: NA; length: 13; J: TRBJ1-3; V: TRBV6-5; D: TRBD1; DNA: TGTGCCAGCGGACAGGGTTCTGGAAACACCATATATTTT; CDR3: CASGQGSGNTIYF
size: NA; length: 13; J: TRBJ1-1; V: TRBV4-1; D: TRBD1; DNA: TGCGCCAGCAGCCGAGAGACAGGGGGGACAGCTTTCTTT; CDR3: CASSRETGGTAFF
size: NA; length: 15; J: TRBJ2-3; V: TRBV7-9; D: TRBD1; DNA: TGTGCCAGCAGCCCCGGACAGGGGAGCACAGATACGCAGTATTTT; CDR3: CASSPGQGSTDTQYF
size: NA; length: 15; J: TRBJ2-1; V: TRBV10-3; D: NA; DNA: TGTGCCATCAGTGACCCGCGGGGATCCTACAATGAGCAGTTCTTC; CDR3: CAISDPRGSYNEQFF
size: NA; length: 13; J: TRBJ2-4; V: TRBV19; D: NA; DNA: TGTGCCAGTAGTATGGCAGGCAAAAACATTCAGTACTTC; CDR3: CASSMAGKNIQYF
size: once; length: 14; J: TRBJ1-2; V: TRBV27; D: TRBD1; DNA: TGTGCCAGCAGCCAACAGGGGCGGAACTATGGCTACACCTTC; CDR3: CASSQQGRNYGYTF
size: NA; length: 14; J: TRBJ2-5; V: TRBV9; D: NA; DNA: TGTGCCAGCAGCGTAGACCCCAGGGGAGAGACCCAGTACTTC; CDR3: CASSVDPRGETQYF
size: NA; length: 15; J: TRBJ1-4; V: TRBV10-3; D: NA; DNA: TGTGCCATCAGTGAGTCGATCAGCGCTAATGAAAAACTGTTTTTT; CDR3: CAISESISANEKLFF
size: NA; length: 14; J: TRBJ2-7; V: TRBV19; D: NA; DNA: TGTGCCAGTTCCAATCGGGGGAGCTCCTACGAGCAGTACTTC; CDR3: CASSNRGSSYEQYF
size: NA; length: 16; J: TRBJ2-7; V: TRBV5-1; D: TRBD2; DNA: TGCGCCAGCAGCTTTAGCGGGGGGTACTCCTCCTACGAGCAGTACTTC; CDR3: CASSFSGGYSSYEQYF
size: NA; length: 16; J: TRBJ2-2; V: TRBV5-4; D: NA; DNA: TGTGCCAGCAACACCAGACTGGCGGGATATACCGGGGAGCTGTTTTTT; CDR3: CASNTRLAGYTGELFF
size: NA; length: 13; J: TRBJ2-7; V: TRBV15; D: NA; DNA: TGTGCCACCAGCAGAGATCCAGGGTACGAGCAGTACTTC; CDR3: CATSRDPGYEQYF
size: NA; length: 13; J: TRBJ2-2; V: TRBV5-1; D: NA; DNA: TGCGCCAGCTTCGACACCAACACCGGGGAGCTGTTTTTT; CDR3: CASFDTNTGELFF
size: NA; length: 16; J: TRBJ1-6; V: TRBV4-2; D: TRBD1; DNA: TGTGCCAGCAGCCAATTCGACAGGGGAGGTAATTCACCCCTCCACTTT; CDR3: CASSQFDRGGNSPLHF
size: NA; length: 13; J: TRBJ2-3; V: TRBV2; D: TRBD2; DNA: TGTGCCATCCCTAAGGAGCGGACTAGAACGCAGTATTTT; CDR3: CAIPKERTRTQYF
size: NA; length: 14; J: TRBJ2-7; V: TRBV11-2; D: TRBD1; DNA: TGTGCCAGCAGCTTCGGGACAGGGCCCTACGAGCAGTACTTC; CDR3: CASSFGTGPYEQYF
size: NA; length: 14; J: TRBJ1-1; V: TRBV6-6; D: NA; DNA: TGTGCCAGCACCTACGGGACTCCGAACACTGAAGCTTTCTTT; CDR3: CASTYGTPNTEAFF